This T cell receptor beta chain comes out of a study of CD8 T cells in ankylosing spondylitis. Study-level points and caveats: The authors found the disease-linked clones to be CD8+ and relatively rare in peripheral blood.

Germline V CDR1 and CDR2: MDHEN, SYDVKM. The CDR3 sequence is 15 residues long. Trimming left V 5 bases short and J 6 bases short, with 20 bases between. The sample holds many counts of this clonotype. What it binds is unknown. In TCRdb, the 5' RACE reads were re-called with MiXCR into one record per CDR3 protein. The table lists around 220,000 distinct CDR3 sequences, more than 9% of them singletons. The sequence was obtained from a male donor with ankylosing spondylitis or in good health (not recorded which). The specimen was blood, either unsorted or a sorted T cell fraction (not recorded which). The V gene is TRBV28, the J gene TRBJ2-7, with D perhaps TRBD2 (5 bases). CDR3 region: CASSRFTGDRREQYF. The CDR3 nucleotides are TGTGCCAGCAGTCGTTTTACCGGGGATAGGCGCGAGCAGTACTTC.